This note documents a single TCR beta chain sequence. Its antigen is undetermined. Prior to sequencing, the ViraFEST assay stimulated PBMC with viral peptide pools, which expanded the antigen-specific CD4+ T cells. Following 10 days of culture, CD4+ T cells were isolated. Each vaccine recipient was nucleocapsid antibody negative and had no prior SARS-CoV-2 infection. The protocol was immunoSEQ multiplex PCR, while the TCRdb copy is restricted to in-frame clones and leaves out a portion. Here the sample spans 50,000 or so clones, nearly 80% being singletons. The data were obtained in a study of vaccination effects on CD4 cells after COVID-19. The TCR originated in a human donor who received a COVID-19 vaccine. Specimen: CD4+ T cells from PBMCs cultured with HCoV-OC43 spike peptides, collected before COVID-19 vaccination. Specified subset: HCoV-OC43 spike overlapping peptide pool stimulation.

The CDR3 nucleotides read TGTGCCACCAGTGATTCAGATGGTTGGAGAAACATTCAGTACTTC. Protein product: CATSDSDGWRNIQYF. The V gene is TRBV24-1, the J gene TRBJ2-4, with unresolved D. The CDR3 contains 15 residues. Looked up from germline, CDR1 is KGHDR and CDR2 is SFDVKD. Trimming removed 2 bases from V and 6 bases from J, with 13 bases in between.